These T cell receptor beta chains were read from a single sample in a study of CD8 T cells in ankylosing spondylitis. TCRdb redid the calling of the 5' RACE reads with MiXCR, one entry per CDR3 protein. This sample has 200,000 to 250,000 distinct CDR3 sequences, with about 7% found just once. The specimen sequenced was blood, either unsorted or a sorted T cell fraction (not recorded which). The receptors were gathered from a male donor with ankylosing spondylitis. Each CDR3 is given with its conserved first and last residue. The order of the fields is D gene, clone size, V gene, J gene, CDR3 DNA, CDR3 protein. D genes are given only for firm matches. Clone size is given for some rows only: seen once, a few or many times, or a class if the clone is expanded.

>-|-|TRBV10-3|TRBJ1-1
TGTGCCATCAGCGACAACACGGTCAGGGGCACTGAAGCTTTCTTT
CAISDNTVRGTEAFF
>-|many|TRBV6-6|TRBJ1-2
TGTGCCAGCAGTTACGTCGAGAGGGGCGGCTACACCTTC
CASSYVERGGYTF
>-|few|TRBV15|TRBJ1-1
TGTGCCTCCAGGGCGTTAATGAACACTGAAGCTTTCTTT
CASRALMNTEAFF
>-|many|TRBV28|TRBJ2-6
TGTGCCAGCAGTATTGGAAGCTCTGGGGCCAACGTCCTGACTTTC
CASSIGSSGANVLTF
>-|-|TRBV2|TRBJ2-7
TGTGCCAGTAACAGGGACCGCTCCTACGAGCAGTACTTC
CASNRDRSYEQYF
>-|many|TRBV5-1|TRBJ1-4
TGCGCCACCGCCGAGACCGCGAGGCATGAAAAACTGTTTTTT
CATAETARHEKLFF
>-|few|TRBV7-9|TRBJ2-5
TGTGCCAGCAGCGCGCGTTACAACCCAGAGACCCAGTACTTC
CASSARYNPETQYF
>TRBD2|many|TRBV10-3|TRBJ2-1
TGTGCCATCAGTGAGTCGTCTAGCGGGCGATACAATGAGCAGTTCTTC
CAISESSSGRYNEQFF
>-|many|TRBV7-2|TRBJ2-7
TGTGCCAGCAGCTTTAGGGGACTTGTCTCCGAGCAGTACTTC
CASSFRGLVSEQYF
>TRBD1|few|TRBV7-9|TRBJ1-2
TGTGCCAGCAGCTTCTCGGACAGGGGTAGTGGCTACACCTTC
CASSFSDRGSGYTF
>TRBD2|-|TRBV11-1|TRBJ2-1
TGTGCCAGCAGCTTAGGTCTTAGCGGGAGGGCTTCCTACAATGAGCAGTTCTTC
CASSLGLSGRASYNEQFF